This entry lists 7 T cell receptor beta chains sequenced from one sample in a study of identifying expanded T cells in peripheral blood. The table came from immunoSEQ multiplex PCR; TCRdb's copy has only in-frame clones and leaves some out. The data show over 100,000 clones, about 88% seen once. Input material: blood. Receptors originate from a person aged 18 to 69 in good health.

The chain uses TRBV7-9 and TRBJ2-7; D not certain. V lost 2 bases to trimming and J lost 5 bases, with 19 bases between them. The CDR3 contains 16 residues. CDR1 and CDR2 from the germline V gene are SEHNR and FQNEAQ (reference sequence). The CDR3 DNA follows: TGTGCCAGCAGCTTATTCCCGGCGGCCACTATCCACGAGCAGTACTTC. This codes for CASSLFPAATIHEQYF.

This chain connects TRBV10-1 to TRBJ2-3; D is ambiguous. Trimming left V 1 base short and J 6 bases short, with 20 bases between. In germline, CDR1 is WNHNN, CDR2 SYGVQD (reference sequence). The CDR3 spans 17 residues. CDR3 sequence: CASSEFPYSTLLDTQYF. The CDR3 DNA follows: TGCGCCAGCAGTGAGTTTCCGTACTCCACCCTCTTGGATACGCAGTATTTT.

The chain carries TRBV9 and TRBJ2-3; no definite D call. Looked up from germline, CDR1 is SGDLS and CDR2 is YYNGEE. The V gene lost 5 bases and the J gene lost 0 bases, with 13 bases spanning the gap. The CDR3 runs 15 residues. The CDR3, as DNA: TGTGCCAGCAGATCGTTGGCATTTAGCACAGATACGCAGTATTTT. It encodes CASRSLAFSTDTQYF.

Remarks on this clone: At one boundary the junction diverges from the germline segment, which might be a read error. V usage is TRBV6-5 and J usage is TRBJ2-2; D unclear. The CDR3 is 12 amino acids. CDR1 MNHEY and CDR2 SVGAGI come from the germline V gene. CDR3 protein: CASTYGTGELFF. In nucleotides, the CDR3 is TGTGCCAGCACTTACGGAACCGGGGAGCTGTTTTTT.

This clone was seen a handful of times. The V and J genes are TRBV18 and TRBJ2-1, with 10 bases identical to TRBD2. CDR3 length equals 14 residues. CDR1 is KGHSH and CDR2 is LQKENI in the germline V gene. The V segment lost 5 bases and the J segment 7 bases; nucleotides outside the gene matches: 5. CDR3 nucleotides: TGTGCCAGCTCAAAGCGGGGGGGCCTGAATGAGCAGTTCTTC. Its translation: CASSKRGGLNEQFF.

V gene TRBV30 combines with J gene TRBJ1-2, with D unclear. V lost 0 bases, J lost 6 bases, and 11 bases lay in between. This CDR3 has 13 amino acids. Germline V gene lookup returns CDR1 GTSNPN and CDR2 SVGIG (reference sequence). The CDR3 spells CAWSVLRIDGYTF. CDR3 bases: TGTGCCTGGAGTGTACTAAGGATAGATGGCTACACCTTC.

The chain combines TRBV30 with TRBJ1-4, with a weak D call TRBD1 (5 bases). V shed 0 bases and J shed 8 bases, with 16 bases lying between them. CDR1 is GTSNPN, CDR2 SVGIG, per germline (reference sequence). The CDR3 sequence is 15 residues long. CDR3 amino acids: CAWSVGSGPSEKLFF. Here the CDR3 DNA reads TGTGCCTGGAGTGTGGGGTCAGGGCCTAGCGAAAAACTGTTTTTT.